A single sample is the source of the 14 T cell receptor beta chains below, sequenced in a study of OX40 agonist ivuxolimab in advanced cancers. Only in-frame clones appear in the TCRdb table, and some are missing; sequencing was by immunoSEQ multiplex PCR. The sample lists about 15,000 clones; 80% to 95% were seen once. The sequencing used CD4+ or CD8+ T cells sorted from blood, collected in a trial of the OX40 agonist ivuxolimab. These receptors all come from an adult with an advanced solid tumor such as melanoma, head and neck, liver or kidney cancer.

The chain couples TRBV7-8 to TRBJ2-3, with D perhaps assigned TRBD1 or TRBD2 (5 bases each). Looked up from germline, CDR1 is SGHVS and CDR2 is FQNEAQ. This CDR3 has 16 amino acids. V was cut by 4 bases and J by 3 bases, with 17 bases left in between. In nucleotides, the CDR3 is TGTGCCAGCAGCTGGGTTCCGGGACCGCTTACAGATACGCAGTATTTT. This gives the protein CASSWVPGPLTDTQYF.

The gene calls are TRBV5-4 and TRBJ2-7, with TRBD1 matching 8 bases. CDR1 is SGHNT, CDR2 YYREEE, per germline (reference sequence). This CDR3 comprises 13 residues. The J segment lost 1 base and the V segment lost 4 bases, leaving 1 base of the junction unmatched. The CDR3 sequence: CASSRQGSYEQYF. CDR3 nucleotide sequence: TGTGCCAGCAGCCGACAGGGGTCCTACGAGCAGTACTTC.

The chain is built from TRBV5-6 and TRBJ2-7; TRBD1 agrees at 8 bases. The CDR3 extends over 15 amino acids. Trimming removed 3 bases from V and 0 bases from J; junction bases left unmatched: 5. Germline values: CDR1 SGHDT, CDR2 YYEEEE. CDR3 in amino acids: CASSYGQGSSYEQYF. CDR3 bases: TGTGCCAGCAGCTACGGACAGGGCAGCTCCTACGAGCAGTACTTC.

The genes are TRBV5-1 and TRBJ2-7, with 8 bases aligning to TRBD2. CDR1 is SGHRS and CDR2 is YFSETQ in the germline V gene. This CDR3 has 14 amino acids. J gave up 4 bases and V 0 bases, and 3 bases lay outside the gene matches. In DNA, the CDR3 is TGCGCCAGCAGCTTGGCCGGGGGGGCGTACGAGCAGTACTTC. The encoded protein is CASSLAGGAYEQYF.

Here the CDR3 reads CASSYSHNEQFF. For the CDR3, the DNA is TGTGCCAGTAGTTACAGCCACAATGAGCAGTTCTTC. The chain uses TRBV19 and TRBJ2-1; no firm D call. Germline V gives CDR1 LNHDA, CDR2 SQIVND (reference sequence). The CDR3 consists of 12 residues. Trimming removed 5 bases at V and 5 bases at J, with 7 bases between. Full variable domain (rest looked up from reference TRBV19 and TRBJ2-1): DGGITQSPKYLFRKEGQNVTLSCEQNLNHDAMYWYRQDPGQGLRLIYYSQIVNDFQKGDIAEGYSVSREKKESFPLTVTSAQKNPTAFYLCASSYSHNEQFFGPGTRLTVL.

CDR3 nucleotide sequence: TGTGCCACCAGCAGAGGGAAGAACACTGAAGCTTTCTTT. This sequence encodes CATSRGKNTEAFF. V gene TRBV15 combines with J gene TRBJ1-1, with D hard to call. The V end lost 1 base, the J end lost 1 base, and 4 bases lay between the germline ends. The CDR3 runs to 13 residues. Germline V CDR1 and CDR2: LNHNV, YYDKDF (reference sequence).

The chain recombines TRBV29-1 with TRBJ2-1, with 7 nucleotides matching TRBD2. With 5 bases clipped from V and 0 bases from J, the junction kept 4 bases outside the gene matches. Germline CDR1 is SQVTM and CDR2 is ANQGSEA. The CDR3 contains 14 residues. CDR3 amino acids: CSVPTSSSYNEQFF. In DNA, the CDR3 is TGCAGCGTTCCGACTAGCAGCTCCTACAATGAGCAGTTCTTC.

This rearrangement joins TRBV7-9 to TRBJ2-7; 7 nucleotides line up with TRBD1. V lost 2 bases and J lost 0; bases outside the gene matches: 4. Per the germline V gene, CDR1 is SEHNR and CDR2 is FQNEAQ (reference sequence). This CDR3 has 15 residues. The CDR3 coding sequence is TGTGCCAGCAGCTTAACTCCAGGGGGCTCCTACGAGCAGTACTTC. Its protein product is CASSLTPGGSYEQYF. Together with reference TRBV7-9 and TRBJ2-7, the CDR3 gives the full variable domain: DTGVSQNPRHKITKRGQNVTFRCDPISEHNRLYWYRQTLGQGPEFLTYFQNEAQLEKSRLLSDRFSAERPKGSFSTLEIQRTEQGDSAMYLCASSLTPGGSYEQYFGPGTRLTVT.

The rearrangement links TRBV7-2 to TRBJ2-1; 8 bases are shared with TRBD2. V was pared by 5 bases and J by 3 bases, with 3 bases of the junction left unmatched. Germline V gene lookup returns CDR1 SGHTA and CDR2 FQGNSA. CDR3 size: 14 residues. This chain's CDR3 is CASSTSGGYNEQFF. The CDR3 DNA follows: TGTGCCAGCAGCACGAGCGGGGGCTACAATGAGCAGTTCTTC. The full variable domain, with the rest looked up from reference TRBV7-2 and TRBJ2-1, is GAGVSQSPSNKVTEKGKDVELRCDPISGHTALYWYRQSLGQGLEFLIYFQGNSAPDKSGLPSDRFSAERTGGSVSTLTIQRTQQEDSAVYLCASSTSGGYNEQFFGPGTRLTVL.

The chain joins TRBV27 to TRBJ2-1; maybe TRBD1 (5 bases). Germline V lookup: CDR1 MNHEY, CDR2 SMNVEV (reference sequence). The CDR3 loop spans 15 amino acids. V lost 6 bases, J lost 4 bases, and 16 bases lay in between. DNA for the CDR3: TGTGCCAGCAGCCCAGACGCAAGGGGTTACAATGAGCAGTTCTTC. Translated, it gives CASSPDARGYNEQFF.

The table lists this clone with a count of one. The CDR3: CASSVAPRSAGGPKNIQYF. In nucleotides, the CDR3 is TGTGCCAGCAGCGTAGCCCCGCGTTCGGCGGGAGGACCCAAAAACATTCAGTACTTC. The J gene is TRBJ2-4, the V gene TRBV9, with 8 bases identical to TRBD2. V lost 0 bases and J lost 2; bases outside the gene matches: 13. The CDR3 totals 19 residues. The germline CDR1 and CDR2 sequences are SGDLS and YYNGEE.

The chain employs TRBV5-8 and TRBJ2-7, with TRBD2 matching over 14 bases. The CDR3 sequence is 14 residues long. The J segment lost 5 bases and the V segment lost 4 bases, leaving 2 bases of the junction unmatched. The germline V gene has CDR1 SGHTS and CDR2 YDEGEE. The CDR3 sequence is CASSRGLAGDEQYF. CDR3 in DNA: TGTGCCAGCAGCAGGGGACTAGCGGGAGACGAGCAGTACTTC.

In DNA form, the CDR3 reads TGTGCCAGCAGCTCCGGACAGGCCCAGGGCTATGGCTACACCTTC. It is translated as CASSSGQAQGYGYTF. V is TRBV11-3 and J is TRBJ1-2; TRBD1 agrees at 7 bases. Germline V gives CDR1 SGHNT, CDR2 YENEEA. This CDR3 is 15 amino acids long. After removal of 4 bases from V and 4 bases from J, the junction contained 9 bases not matched to a gene.

The chain couples TRBV5-4 to TRBJ2-5; TRBD2 matches at 8 bases. With 2 bases clipped from V and 3 bases from J, the junction kept 0 bases outside the gene matches. The CDR3 loop spans 13 amino acids. Germline lookup yields CDR1 SGHNT and CDR2 YYREEE (reference sequence). DNA of the CDR3: TGTGCCAGCAGCTTACTAGCGGAAGAGACCCAGTACTTC. The encoded protein is CASSLLAEETQYF.